The present entry profiles one TCR beta chain with its context. Per the authors' pipeline: Nucleated cell counts were estimated from reference gene primer amplification. Using immunoSEQ multiplex PCR, the repertoire was profiled, and TCRdb retains in-frame clones only, with some absent. The V and J calls and clone size were taken over from that table, and D and trimming were inferred from the DNA. Of fewer than 300,000 clones in the sample, approximately 89% were seen once. This specimen comes from a study of blood T cell repertoires in COVID-19. Overall study: The analysed material was cDNA or gDNA that came from T cells, B-cell-depleted T cells, or PBMCs.

CDR1 and CDR2 (germline): LGHDT, YNNKEL (reference sequence). This CDR3 contains 21 residues. The ends lost 0 bases at V and 0 bases at J; junction bases unmatched: 13. Sequencing was performed on peripheral blood. The source is a woman aged 45-65 years with acute or convalescent COVID-19. The rearrangement joins TRBV3-1 (or the pseudogene TRBV3-2) to TRBJ2-1; 11 bases match TRBD2. This CDR3 is CASSQETSGSWGWGSYNEQFF. The CDR3 nucleotides are TGTGCCAGCAGCCAAGAAACTAGCGGGAGTTGGGGTTGGGGCTCCTACAATGAGCAGTTCTTC.